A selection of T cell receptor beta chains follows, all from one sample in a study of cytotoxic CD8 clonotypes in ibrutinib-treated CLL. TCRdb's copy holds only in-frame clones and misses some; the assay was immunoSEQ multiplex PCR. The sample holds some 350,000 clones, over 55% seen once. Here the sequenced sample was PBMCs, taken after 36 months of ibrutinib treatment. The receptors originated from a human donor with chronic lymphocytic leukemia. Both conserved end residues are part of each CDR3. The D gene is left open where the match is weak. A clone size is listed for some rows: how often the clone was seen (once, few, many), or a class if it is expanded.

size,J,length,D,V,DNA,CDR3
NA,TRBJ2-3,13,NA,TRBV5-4,TGTGCCAGCAGCCAGTGGTCCACAGATACGCAGTATTTT,CASSQWSTDTQYF
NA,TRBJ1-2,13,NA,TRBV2,TGTGCCAGCACCACAGGGCCTAACTATGGCTACACCTTC,CASTTGPNYGYTF
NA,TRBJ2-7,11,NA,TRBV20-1,TGCAGTGCTACAGAGTCCTACGAGCAGTACTTC,CSATESYEQYF
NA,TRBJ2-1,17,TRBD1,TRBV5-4,TGTGCCAGCAGCCCCTTCAGAGACAGGGGTTCCTACAATGAGCAGTTCTTC,CASSPFRDRGSYNEQFF
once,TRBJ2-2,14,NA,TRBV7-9,TGTGCCAGCATAGGAAACGCGAACACCGGGGAGCTGTTTTTT,CASIGNANTGELFF
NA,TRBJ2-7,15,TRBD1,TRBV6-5,TGTGCCAGCAGTGCCGGGACAGGTTTCGTGTACGAGCAGTACTTC,CASSAGTGFVYEQYF
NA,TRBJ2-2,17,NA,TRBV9,TGTGCCAGCAGCGTCACACAGGGTCGCGCGAACACCGGGGAGCTGTTTTTT,CASSVTQGRANTGELFF
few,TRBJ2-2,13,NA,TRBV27,TGTGCCAGCAGTTTAGGAGTCACCGGGGAGCTGTTTTTT,CASSLGVTGELFF
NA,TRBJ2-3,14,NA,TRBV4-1,TGCGCCAGCAGCCAAGATTTGACCACAGATACGCAGTATTTT,CASSQDLTTDTQYF
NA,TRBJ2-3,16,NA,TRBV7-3,TGTGCCAGCAGCTCTACTCAGGGGTCATCCACAGATACGCAGTATTTT,CASSSTQGSSTDTQYF
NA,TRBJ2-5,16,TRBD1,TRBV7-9,TGTGCCAGCAGCACTCGGGACAGGGGACCTGGAGAGACCCAGTACTTC,CASSTRDRGPGETQYF
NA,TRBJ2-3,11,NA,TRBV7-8,TGTGCCAGCAGCCGCACAGATACGCAGTATTTT,CASSRTDTQYF
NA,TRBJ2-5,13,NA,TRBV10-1,TGCGCCAGCAGTGAAATGGGGCTGGAGACCCAGTACTTC,CASSEMGLETQYF
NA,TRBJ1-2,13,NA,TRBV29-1,TGCAGCGTTTTGACAGGACATAACTATGGCTACACCTTC,CSVLTGHNYGYTF
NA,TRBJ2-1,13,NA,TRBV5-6,TGTGCCAGCAGCACTACCCTAGGCAGTGAGCAGTTCTTC,CASSTTLGSEQFF
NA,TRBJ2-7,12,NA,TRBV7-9,TGTGCCAGCAGCCGTCGTGGCTACGAGCAGTACTTC,CASSRRGYEQYF
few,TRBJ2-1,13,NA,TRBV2,TGTGCCAGCAGTGCCTCCAGGGTGGGTGAGCAGTTCTTC,CASSASRVGEQFF
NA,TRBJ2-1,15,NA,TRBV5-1,TGCGCCAGCAGCCGCTGGGTTGGCTCCTACAATGAGCAGTTCTTC,CASSRWVGSYNEQFF
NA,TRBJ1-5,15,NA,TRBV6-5,TGTGCCAGCAGTTACTCCCGGACCACCAATCAGCCCCAGCATTTT,CASSYSRTTNQPQHF
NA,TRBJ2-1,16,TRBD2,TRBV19,TGTGCCAGTAGTATACTTAGCGGGGGACTCAACAATGAGCAGTTCTTC,CASSILSGGLNNEQFF
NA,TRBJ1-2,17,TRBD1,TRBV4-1,TGCGCCAGCAGCCCTAGGACAGGGGGCCTTCCTAACTATGGCTACACCTTC,CASSPRTGGLPNYGYTF
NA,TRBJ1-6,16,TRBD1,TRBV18,TGTGCCAGCTCTCTAAAGCAGGGGGCGCCGAATTCACCCCTCCACTTT,CASSLKQGAPNSPLHF
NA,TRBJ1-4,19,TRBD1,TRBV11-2,TGTGCCAGCAGCTTAGATGGGCGACGGACAGGGGGCGGGTATCGAAAACTGTTTTTT,CASSLDGRRTGGGYRKLFF
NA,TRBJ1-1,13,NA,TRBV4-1,TGCGCCAGCAGCCAATTAAGGGGCTGGGACGCTTTCTTT,CASSQLRGWDAFF
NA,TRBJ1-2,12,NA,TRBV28,TGTGCCAGCAGTTTCGCAGGGCGCGGCTACACCTTC,CASSFAGRGYTF
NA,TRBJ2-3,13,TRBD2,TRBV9,TGTGCCAGCACCCGGACTAGCGGGACTACGCAGTATTTT,CASTRTSGTTQYF